The source of this TCR beta chain is a study of chemoradiotherapy in HPV16-positive cancers. Study context: Two HPV16-positive patients' cells yielded candidate HPV-specific clones and common motifs. Findings and caveats of the study: Candidate HPV-specific clones and E7-related TCR motifs grew in tumor during treatment. Only a couple of HPV16-positive patients supplied the functional HPV-specificity definition.

Some clones are missing from TCRdb's copy, which holds only in-frame ones; the method was immunoSEQ multiplex PCR. The table includes 40,000 to 60,000 clones, 90% detected once. To note about this clone: The antigen is not known.

Repertoires were sampled repeatedly during chemoradiotherapy. The clonotype comes from a human donor with HPV-associated anogenital cancer. The sequencing here drew on blood, taken from a patient who underwent chemoradiotherapy.

The chain's CDR3 is CASSYAQREYEQYF. The CDR3 DNA sequence: TGTGCCAGCAGTTACGCCCAGCGGGAATACGAGCAGTACTTC. The J gene is TRBJ2-7, the V gene TRBV6-5, with TRBD2 identical over 7 bases. CDR1 is MNHEY, CDR2 SVGAGI, per germline. J gave up 4 bases and V 2 bases, and 5 bases lay outside the gene matches. This CDR3 spans 14 amino acids.